This TCR beta chain emerged from a study of T cell responses to AZD1222 COVID-19 vaccine. General study points: Baseline seropositivity occurred in only a handful of AZD1222 recipients.

Second doses at about 4 or about 12 weeks were pooled. This clone has only a few counts. Antigen unknown. The CDR3 is made up of 15 amino acids. Germline-derived CDR1 and CDR2 are SGHVS and FQNEAQ. Trimming removed 4 bases at V and 0 bases at J, with 10 bases between. Sequencing was performed with immunoSEQ multiplex PCR; in TCRdb, only in-frame clones are kept and a portion is missing. The sample includes about 130,000 clones, around 85% of them seen just once. The sequence was obtained from an adult who received the AZD1222 COVID-19 vaccine. The sequenced sample was peripheral blood, obtained 28 days after the second AZD1222 dose. V gene TRBV7-8 combines with J gene TRBJ2-1; TRBD2 is a possible D gene (6 bases). CDR3 DNA sequence: TGTGCCAGCAGCTCTCGGGGGAGCTCCTACAATGAGCAGTTCTTC. Translating gives CASSSRGSSYNEQFF.